This entry features one T cell receptor beta chain sequence. The J segment lost 0 bases and the V segment lost 9 bases, leaving 24 bases of the junction unmatched. CDR1 ENHRY and CDR2 SYGVKD come from the germline V gene. The CDR3 consists of 20 residues. The data were taken from a study of blood T cell repertoires in COVID-19. How the authors handled the data: Scientists estimated how many nucleated cells there were by amplifying reference gene primers. Assay used: immunoSEQ multiplex PCR; TCRdb lists only in-frame clones, some missing. That table furnishes V, J and clone size, whereas the DNA furnished D and trimming. In the table there are 120,000 or so clones, 72% of which are singletons.

This TCR derives from a woman in her sixties or seventies with acute or convalescent COVID-19. Sequenced material: peripheral blood. The chain is built from TRBV10-3 and TRBJ1-1, with 8 bases matching TRBD1. The DNA for the CDR3 is TGTGCCATACTTTCCGGGACAGGTCCAAGTCTGAGGGACCTGAACACTGAAGCTTTCTTT. Encoded protein: CAILSGTGPSLRDLNTEAFF.